These 17 T cell receptor beta chains originate from one sample sequenced in a study of blood T cell repertoires in COVID-19 (dated by TCRdb to about 2020). Library generation was performed with the immunoSEQ multiplex PCR assay. The table comes from immuneACCESS by way of TCRdb, which keeps in-frame sequences with V and J called. Part of the clones is missing from these tables; in studies checked, under half for an unresolved V gene and the rest for unknown reasons. In all, the sample holds around 300,000 clones, and around nine tenths of those were seen once. The leading ten clones occupy about 2.7% of the sample. Material: PBMCs or T cells enriched from blood (not recorded which). The receptors come from a woman aged 18-30 years who had recovered from COVID-19.

CDR3 DNA sequence: TGTGCCAGCTCACTGACAGGGTTGGGGGATCAGCCCCAGCATTTT. Protein sequence: CASSLTGLGDQPQHF. The J gene is TRBJ1-5, the V gene TRBV18, with 7 bases identical to TRBD1. The V segment lost 4 bases and the J segment 5 bases; nucleotides outside the gene matches: 8. Germline V gene data show CDR1 as KGHSH and CDR2 as LQKENI. This CDR3 is 15 amino acids long.

V is TRBV27 and J is TRBJ2-7, with TRBD2 identical over 14 bases. The germline V gene has CDR1 MNHEY and CDR2 SMNVEV (reference sequence). After removal of 10 bases from V and 7 bases from J, the junction contained 15 bases not matched to a gene. The CDR3 totals 16 residues. The CDR3 reads CATWYSGTSGSLEQYF. CDR3 coding DNA: TGTGCCACTTGGTACTCCGGGACTAGCGGGAGTTTAGAGCAGTACTTC.

J is TRBJ1-5 and V is TRBV19, with D hard to call. Germline V gene lookup returns CDR1 LNHDA and CDR2 SQIVND (reference sequence). The V and J ends lost 8 bases and 3 bases respectively, with 17 bases between them. This CDR3 has 15 amino acids. CDR3 residues: CASGTPGETNQPQHF. CDR3 DNA: TGTGCCAGTGGAACTCCTGGGGAGACCAATCAGCCCCAGCATTTT.

The V gene is TRBV27, the J gene TRBJ1-1; the match to TRBD1 covers 7 bases. Looked up from germline, CDR1 is MNHEY and CDR2 is SMNVEV (reference sequence). The CDR3 length is 14 residues. After removal of 7 bases from V and 4 bases from J, the junction contained 9 bases not matched to a gene. Here the CDR3 reads CASTKGGGFTEAFF. The CDR3 DNA is TGTGCCAGCACCAAAGGAGGGGGCTTCACTGAAGCTTTCTTT.

The rearrangement joins TRBV7-9 to TRBJ1-4; no clear D. Between the trimmed V and J ends, which lost 0 bases and 0 bases, there was a span of 11 bases. The CDR3 consists of 17 residues. CDR1 SEHNR and CDR2 FQNEAQ come from the germline V gene (reference sequence). DNA of the CDR3: TGTGCCAGCAGCTTAGCGGAGTCGCCCGCAACTAATGAAAAACTGTTTTTT. Translation: CASSLAESPATNEKLFF.

The chain combines TRBV15 with TRBJ2-7; 7 bases are a match to TRBD1. With 3 bases clipped from V and 5 bases from J, the junction kept 7 bases outside the gene matches. Per the germline V gene, CDR1 is LNHNV and CDR2 is YYDKDF (reference sequence). This CDR3 region has 14 residues. This CDR3 is CATSRTRQGNEQYF. The CDR3 coding sequence is TGTGCCACCAGCAGGACCCGACAGGGTAACGAGCAGTACTTC.

This chain connects TRBV3-1 (or the pseudogene TRBV3-2) to TRBJ2-3, with 9 bases lining up with TRBD2. Unmatched junction bases numbered 13, after V lost 0 bases and J lost 6 bases. CDR3 length: 18 residues. In germline, CDR1 is LGHDT, CDR2 YNNKEL (reference sequence). Here the CDR3 DNA reads TGTGCCAGCAGCCAAGATCCCCCCTCAAGCGGGGGGTTGGATACGCAGTATTTT. It codes for CASSQDPPSSGGLDTQYF.

This clone was seen only a few times. The rearrangement links TRBV21-1 to TRBJ2-1; the DNA was not compared with TRBD1, the D call given in the table. TRBV21-1 is a pseudogene. The CDR3 extends over 15 amino acids. CDR3 bases: TGTGCCAGCAGCAAAGGGGGACACCACTACAATGAGCAGTTCTTC. As protein: CASSKGGHHYNEQFF.

The sample holds one count of this clone. The V call is TRBV5-1, the J call TRBJ2-1, with D possibly matching TRBD2 (6 bases). The CDR3 runs to 15 residues. Trimming left V 4 bases short and J 7 bases short, with 18 bases between. Germline loops: CDR1 SGHRS, CDR2 YFSETQ. CDR3 DNA: TGCGCCAGCAGCCCGGGACTTATTTTTGAGAATGAGCAGTTCTTC. Encoded protein: CASSPGLIFENEQFF.

This clone was observed a few times. The chain joins TRBV18 to TRBJ2-6; 10 nucleotides agree with TRBD1. The ends lost 3 bases at V and 0 bases at J; junction bases unmatched: 11. Germline V gene sequence: CDR1 KGHSH, CDR2 LQKENI. The length of the CDR3 is 20 residues. The CDR3 nucleotides are TGTGCCAGCTCACCTCGGGTCGTTGGACAGGGGGTCTCTGGGGCCAACGTCCTGACTTTC. It translates to CASSPRVVGQGVSGANVLTF.

This clone has only one observation. V gene TRBV5-1 combines with J gene TRBJ2-7; D is possibly TRBD2 (7 bases). The ends were cut back, 0 bases at V and 3 bases at J, with 13 bases in the middle. Germline loops: CDR1 SGHRS, CDR2 YFSETQ. The CDR3 length is 15 residues. CDR3: CASSLVGGGGYEQYF. CDR3 DNA sequence: TGCGCCAGCAGCTTGGTCGGCGGGGGCGGCTACGAGCAGTACTTC.

This chain links TRBV7-9 with TRBJ1-4; perhaps TRBD1 as D (5 bases). The CDR3 loop spans 15 amino acids. V lost 6 bases to trimming and J lost 4 bases, with 15 bases between them. CDR1 SEHNR and CDR2 FQNEAQ come from the germline V gene (reference sequence). CDR3 nucleotide sequence: TGTGCCAGCAGTTCGCCCGACAGCCGTAATGAAAAACTGTTTTTT. It translates to CASSSPDSRNEKLFF.

A few counts support this clone. This chain links TRBV19 with TRBJ1-1, with TRBD1 matching over 7 bases. Germline lookup yields CDR1 LNHDA and CDR2 SQIVND (reference sequence). The CDR3 loop spans 16 amino acids. Trimming removed 5 bases from V and 3 bases from J; junction bases left unmatched: 12. The CDR3 protein is CASSVFYRGSDTEAFF. In DNA form, the CDR3 reads TGTGCCAGTAGTGTTTTTTACAGGGGCTCGGACACTGAAGCTTTCTTT.

The chain joins TRBV2 to TRBJ2-3, with 11 bases lining up with TRBD1. This CDR3 is 15 amino acids long. The germline gives CDR1 SNHLY, CDR2 FYNNEI. The V and J ends lost 5 bases and 5 bases, in that order; junction bases with no gene match: 6. CDR3 DNA: TGTGCCAGCAGTTACGGACAGGGGGCAGGAGATACGCAGTATTTT. This codes for CASSYGQGAGDTQYF.

V is TRBV4-3 and J is TRBJ1-1; TRBD1 is a possible D gene (6 bases). Germline V gene lookup returns CDR1 LGHNA and CDR2 YSLEER. Trimming pared 4 bases from V and 2 bases from J, leaving 11 bases between. The CDR3 covers 14 residues. The CDR3 region has the DNA TGCGCCAGCAGCCTGGGACAACGAAACACTGAAGCTTTCTTT. Protein: CASSLGQRNTEAFF.

The chain has TRBV11-2 and TRBJ2-7; D gene unclear. Per germline, CDR1 SGHAT and CDR2 FQNNGV. The CDR3 covers 14 residues. Trimming took off 2 bases at V and 2 bases at J, with 10 bases between the two ends. CDR3 coding DNA: TGTGCCAGCAGCTTAATGGGCAGGACCTACGAGCAGTACTTC. Amino acid sequence: CASSLMGRTYEQYF.

Of note for this clone: This same CDR3 is encoded by further DNA sequences in the sample. The chain joins TRBV4-3 to TRBJ2-7, with D maybe TRBD1 (5 bases). Germline loops: CDR1 LGHNA, CDR2 YSLEER. Trimming cost V 4 bases and J 0 bases, with 10 bases left between them. There are 14 residues in the CDR3. The CDR3 DNA is TGCGCCAGCAGCCCTCGTACAGGCTCCTACGAGCAGTACTTC. This translates into CASSPRTGSYEQYF.